The 23 T cell receptor beta chains listed next were all sequenced from one sample in a study of cytomegalovirus exposure and HLA in healthy donors. The primer mix had 60 Vbeta and 13 Jbeta primers. Using immunoSEQ multiplex PCR, the repertoire was profiled, and TCRdb retains in-frame clones only, with some absent. This sample yields 45,000 to 65,000 clones, of which roughly 70% are seen a single time; approximately 20% belongs to the top ten. Sequencing used PBMCs. The receptor set was obtained from a woman in her fifties or sixties in good health and CMV-seropositive.

The chain has TRBV14 and TRBJ2-6; no clear D. The germline CDR1 and CDR2 sequences are SGHDN and FVKESK. V lost 0 bases and J 0 bases, leaving 15 bases between the germline ends. The CDR3 runs to 19 residues. The CDR3 sequence: CASSQDPRLALSGANVLTF. DNA of the CDR3: TGTGCCAGCAGCCAAGACCCCCGACTGGCTCTCTCTGGGGCCAACGTCCTGACTTTC.

The chain uses TRBV5-1 and TRBJ2-3, with D possibly TRBD2 on 5 matching bases. Germline V gene lookup returns CDR1 SGHRS and CDR2 YFSETQ. V shed 3 bases and J shed 2 bases, with 10 bases lying between them. This CDR3 region has 14 residues. The CDR3 region is CASSSRDHTDTQYF. CDR3 nucleotides: TGCGCCAGCAGCTCCCGGGATCACACAGATACGCAGTATTTT.

This clone came up a few times. This chain uses TRBV7-9 with TRBJ2-7; TRBD2 matches 7 bases. Germline V CDR1 and CDR2: SEHNR, FQNEAQ (reference sequence). J was trimmed by 2 bases and V by 5 bases; bases with no gene match: 6. The CDR3 runs to 14 residues. CDR3 DNA: TGTGCCAGCAGCACGGGAGGAGGGGCCTACGAGCAGTACTTC. Encoded protein: CASSTGGGAYEQYF.

The V gene is TRBV4-3, the J gene TRBJ2-3; TRBD1 is a possible D gene (5 bases). The V gene's germline CDR1 is LGHNA and CDR2 YSLEER. The CDR3 spans 16 residues. Trimming removed 0 bases at V and 2 bases at J, with 12 bases between. The CDR3: CASSQEGAGNTDTQYF. Written as DNA, the CDR3 is TGCGCCAGCAGCCAAGAAGGGGCAGGGAACACAGATACGCAGTATTTT.

The chain is built from TRBV21-1 and TRBJ2-5; TRBD2, the D gene given by the table, was not confirmed from the DNA. TRBV21-1 is tagged as a pseudogene. The CDR3 is 14 amino acids. The CDR3 region has the DNA TGTGCCAGCGGTAAGAGGTGGCAGTTCGAGACCCAGTACTTC. Its protein product is CASGKRWQFETQYF.

V gene TRBV7-8 combines with J gene TRBJ2-2; D not certain. The germline V gene has CDR1 SGHVS and CDR2 FQNEAQ. V was clipped by 5 bases and J by 5 bases, with 12 bases between them. The CDR3 has 14 residues. The CDR3, as DNA: TGTGCCAGCAGCGTACCTCCCCGGACCGGGGAGCTGTTTTTT. This sequence encodes CASSVPPRTGELFF.

The chain carries TRBV28 and TRBJ2-7, with TRBD2 matching over 7 bases. The CDR3 runs to 13 residues. Germline V gene data show CDR1 as MDHEN and CDR2 as SYDVKM. J gave up 4 bases and V 6 bases, and 6 bases lay outside the gene matches. The CDR3 DNA follows: TGTGCCAGCAGCTCCGGGACTATATACGAGCAGTACTTC. Translating it yields CASSSGTIYEQYF.

This rearrangement joins TRBV4-1 to TRBJ1-1, with a weak D call TRBD1 (5 bases). The germline V gene encodes CDR1 MGHRA and CDR2 YSYEKL. V was cut by 3 bases and J by 3 bases, with 8 bases left in between. CDR3 length: 13 residues. The CDR3 nucleotides read TGCGCCAGCAGCCAGGTAGGGGACACTGAAGCTTTCTTT. Residues: CASSQVGDTEAFF.

This clone was detected a few times. The chain recombines TRBV9 with TRBJ1-6, with D hard to call. Trimming took 4 bases from V and 4 from J, leaving 6 bases between them. CDR1 is SGDLS and CDR2 is YYNGEE in the germline V gene. The CDR3 contains 13 residues. The CDR3 loop reads CASSPQYNSPLHF. The CDR3 region has the DNA TGTGCCAGCAGCCCTCAGTATAATTCACCCCTCCACTTT.

V gene TRBV28 combines with J gene TRBJ2-3; TRBD2 aligns across 7 bases. CDR1 and CDR2 from the germline V gene are MDHEN and SYDVKM. The CDR3 has 14 residues. V trimming: 7 bases; J trimming: 4 bases; junction bases outside the gene matches: 8. CDR3 sequence reads: CASIDRRGADTQYF. As DNA, the CDR3 is TGTGCCAGCATCGACCGCCGGGGGGCAGATACGCAGTATTTT.

Comments on this clone: The junction does not match germline at one end; this may be a read error. The chain carries TRBV7-7 and TRBJ2-1, with 14 bases matching TRBD2. This CDR3 contains 17 residues. Germline V gives CDR1 SSHAT, CDR2 FNYEAQ (reference sequence). CDR3 amino acids: CASSPGLAGGGYNEQFF. The CDR3 nucleotides are TGTGCTAGCAGCCCTGGACTAGCGGGAGGTGGTTACAATGAGCAGTTCTTC.

CDR3 sequence (DNA): TGTGCCAGCAGCCTCCCCGCCCAGCGGGGAGGGAACACCGGGGAGCTGTTTTTT. Translating gives CASSLPAQRGGNTGELFF. The chain couples TRBV7-8 to TRBJ2-2; 7 positions match TRBD2. The germline V gene has CDR1 SGHVS and CDR2 FQNEAQ. Trimming removed 5 bases from V and 1 base from J; junction bases left unmatched: 13. The CDR3 extends over 18 amino acids.

This clone was picked up a small number of times. The V and J genes are TRBV6-1 and TRBJ1-1; no reliable D call. V gave up 8 bases and J gave up 1 base, with 17 bases separating them. Per the germline V gene, CDR1 is MNHNS and CDR2 is SASEGT. This CDR3 region has 15 residues. CDR3 amino acids: CASRGWSPGNTEAFF. Here the CDR3 DNA reads TGTGCCAGCCGAGGATGGAGCCCCGGGAACACTGAAGCTTTCTTT.

The chain uses TRBV5-1 and TRBJ2-7, with 12 bases aligning to TRBD1. CDR1 is SGHRS, CDR2 YFSETQ, per germline. V shed 0 bases, J shed 6 bases, and the junction held 4 bases outside the gene matches. The CDR3 totals 15 residues. CDR3 region: CASSLAGTGGPEQYF. Written as DNA, the CDR3 is TGCGCCAGCAGCTTGGCCGGGACAGGGGGCCCCGAGCAGTACTTC.

With respect to this clone: One junction end does not reproduce the germline sequence, and a read error may be involved. The chain carries TRBV7-9 and TRBJ1-1; unclear D gene. CDR3 length equals 12 residues. Looked up from germline, CDR1 is SEHNR and CDR2 is FQNEAQ (reference sequence). The DNA for the CDR3 is TGTTCCAGCAGCTTAGCGTCTGTCGGAGCTTTCTTT. It encodes CSSSLASVGAFF.

CDR3 amino acids: CASSDGANYEQYF. Written as DNA, the CDR3 is TGTGCCAGCAGTGATGGGGCCAACTACGAGCAGTACTTC. The chain recombines TRBV25-1 with TRBJ2-7; tentative D call: TRBD1 (5 bases). The CDR3 covers 13 residues. The germline V gene encodes CDR1 MGHDK and CDR2 SYGVNS. V was clipped by 3 bases and J by 3 bases, with 9 bases between them.

V and J are TRBV7-9 and TRBJ1-2, with D maybe TRBD1 (6 bases). This CDR3 region has 17 residues. CDR1 is SEHNR, CDR2 FQNEAQ, per germline (reference sequence). V was trimmed by 5 bases and J by 0 bases, leaving 19 bases between them. The CDR3 coding sequence is TGTGCCAGCAGCATCCTTGGACAGAGACATGCTAACTATGGCTACACCTTC. The encoded protein is CASSILGQRHANYGYTF.

CDR3 sequence (DNA): TGCGCCAGCAGCCCAGGACAGAACACCGGGGAGCTGTTTTTT. It encodes CASSPGQNTGELFF. This sequence joins TRBV5-1 and TRBJ2-2; a possible D gene is TRBD1 (5 bases). CDR1 is SGHRS and CDR2 is YFSETQ in the germline V gene. The V end was cut by 4 bases, the J end by 1 base, with 8 bases between. The CDR3 extends over 14 amino acids. The full variable domain, in which reference TRBV5-1 and TRBJ2-2 provide the parts outside the CDR3, is KAGVTQTPRYLIKTRGQQVTLSCSPISGHRSVSWYQQTPGQGLQFLFEYFSETQRNKGNFPGRFSGRQFSNSRSEMNVSTLELGDSALYLCASSPGQNTGELFFGEGSRLTVL.

The chain is built from TRBV4-3 and TRBJ2-3; D possibly corresponds to TRBD2 (6 bases). V lost 1 base, J lost 6 bases, and 20 bases lay in between. Per germline, CDR1 LGHNA and CDR2 YSLEER. The CDR3 runs 17 residues. The CDR3 region has the DNA TGCGCCAGCAGCCAAGGGGAGCGGGCTAGCACTGGGGATACGCAGTATTTT. Residues: CASSQGERASTGDTQYF.

The V and J genes are TRBV5-1 and TRBJ1-5; D gene unclear. Germline CDR1 is SGHRS and CDR2 is YFSETQ. The V end was cut by 1 base, the J end by 5 bases, with 13 bases between. CDR3 size: 15 residues. In nucleotides, the CDR3 is TGCGCCAGCAGCTTGAACCCGGGAACGGATCAGCCCCAGCATTTT. As protein: CASSLNPGTDQPQHF.

This clone turned up a few times. V is TRBV5-4 and J is TRBJ2-1; a possible D gene is TRBD1 (6 bases). Germline V gives CDR1 SGHNT, CDR2 YYREEE (reference sequence). Trimming cost V 0 bases and J 3 bases, with 10 bases left between them. The CDR3 covers 15 residues. The CDR3 spells CASSLGLGGYNEQFF. CDR3 DNA: TGTGCCAGCAGCTTGGGGCTAGGGGGCTACAATGAGCAGTTCTTC.

V gene TRBV5-8 combines with J gene TRBJ1-3, with D maybe TRBD1 (5 bases). The CDR3 covers 14 residues. Trimming removed 3 bases at V and 1 base at J, with 8 bases between. Germline V gives CDR1 SGHTS, CDR2 YDEGEE. The CDR3 protein is CASSSGGSGNTIYF. The CDR3 DNA reads TGTGCCAGCAGCTCGGGGGGTTCTGGAAACACCATATATTTT.

The chain uses TRBV28 and TRBJ2-7, with TRBD2 matching over 7 bases. The CDR3 loop spans 13 amino acids. Germline trimming cut 8 bases from V and 4 bases from J; bases unmatched to any gene: 8. Germline V lookup: CDR1 MDHEN, CDR2 SYDVKM. The CDR3, as DNA: TGTGCCAGCTTGGGAGGGTTAGGGTACGAGCAGTACTTC. Protein: CASLGGLGYEQYF.